The table lists the clone carrying this T cell receptor beta chain with many counts. Its antigen is currently unknown. From the germline J gene comes the end of the CDR3, since the read stops 3 residues before it. CVID subjects had received replacement immunoglobulin for at least one year. TCRdb's table, derived via immunoSEQ multiplex PCR, lists solely in-frame clones and lacks some. This sample includes approximately 30,000 clones with no singletons; its ten biggest clones take up over 25%. Trimming cost V 2 bases and J 3 bases; bases outside gene matches: 1. The germline CDR1 and CDR2 sequences are SGHDT and YYEEEE. This CDR3 comprises 13 residues. The data originate from a study of T cell clonality in common variable immunodeficiency. Study conclusions and caveats: Common variable immunodeficiency TCR beta sequences reportedly had fewer deletions and N-nucleotide insertions.

Sequencing was performed on peripheral blood mononuclear cells. The sequence came from a human donor with common variable immunodeficiency. The chain couples TRBV5-6 to TRBJ2-5; TRBD1 agrees at 7 bases. CDR3 bases read: TGTGCCAGCAGCTTACAGGGGAAAGAGACC. Encoded protein: CASSLQGKET. The entire CDR3 sequence reads CASSLQGKETQYF.